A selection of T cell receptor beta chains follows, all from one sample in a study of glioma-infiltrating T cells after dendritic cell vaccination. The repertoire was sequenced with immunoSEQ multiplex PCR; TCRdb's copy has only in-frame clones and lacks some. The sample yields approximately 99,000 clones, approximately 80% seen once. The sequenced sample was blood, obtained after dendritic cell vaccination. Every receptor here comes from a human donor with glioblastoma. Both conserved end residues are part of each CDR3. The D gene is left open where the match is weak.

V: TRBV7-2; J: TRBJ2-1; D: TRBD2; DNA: TGTGCCAGCAGCTTAGATCCCCCGGGGGGGGAGGGCCGGAATGAGCAGTTCTTC; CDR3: CASSLDPPGGEGRNEQFF
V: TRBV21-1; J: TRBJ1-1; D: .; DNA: TGTGCCCCCCTAAAGAGCCGCGGGCGGAAGAACACTGAAGCTTTCTTT; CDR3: CAPLKSRGRKNTEAFF
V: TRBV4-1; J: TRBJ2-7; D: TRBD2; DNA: TGCGCCAGCAGCCAAGCGCTACTCGGGGGGGAAAGGGGTCGCGAGCAGTACTTC; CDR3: CASSQALLGGERGREQYF
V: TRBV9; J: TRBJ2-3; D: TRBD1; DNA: TGTGCCAGCAGCGAATCGGACAGGGGGCGTACAGATACGCAGTATTTT; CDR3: CASSESDRGRTDTQYF
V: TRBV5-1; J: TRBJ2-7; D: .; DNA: TGCGCCAGCAGCTTGGTGGCTTCGCCCAACGAGCAGTACTTC; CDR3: CASSLVASPNEQYF
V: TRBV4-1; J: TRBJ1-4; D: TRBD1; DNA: TGCGCCAGCAGCCATGTAAAACAGGGGGCTGAGGATGAAAAACTGTTTTTT; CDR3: CASSHVKQGAEDEKLFF
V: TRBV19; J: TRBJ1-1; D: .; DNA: TGTGCCAGTAGTATTTGGGGGCTAGACACTGAAGCTTTCTTT; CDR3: CASSIWGLDTEAFF
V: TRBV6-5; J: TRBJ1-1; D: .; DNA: TGTGCCAGCAGTTACTTTTCCCAGGCCGAAGCTTTCTTT; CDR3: CASSYFSQAEAFF
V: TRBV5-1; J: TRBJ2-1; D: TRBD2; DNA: TGCGCCAGCAGCTTGGCTCGGACTAGCGGGGACGATGAGCAGTTCTTC; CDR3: CASSLARTSGDDEQFF
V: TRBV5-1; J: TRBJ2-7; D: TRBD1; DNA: TGCGCCAGCAGCTTGGTCGACAGGGGCGAGCAGTACTTC; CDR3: CASSLVDRGEQYF
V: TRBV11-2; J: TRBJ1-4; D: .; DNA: TGTGCCAGCAGCTTAGGGGGCCAGTCTAATGAAAAACTGTTTTTT; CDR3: CASSLGGQSNEKLFF
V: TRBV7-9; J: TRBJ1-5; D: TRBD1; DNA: TGTGCCAGCAGCCAACACGACAGGGGGCCCATGCCCCAGCATTTT; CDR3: CASSQHDRGPMPQHF
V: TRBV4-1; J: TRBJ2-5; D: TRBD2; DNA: TGCGCCAGCAGCCAAGGACTAGCGGGAGGTTGGGCCCAGTACTTC; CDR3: CASSQGLAGGWAQYF
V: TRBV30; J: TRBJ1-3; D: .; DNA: TGTGCCTGGAGTGACAGGGCGACCTCTGGAAACACCATATATTTT; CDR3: CAWSDRATSGNTIYF